One and the same sample provided the 27 T cell receptor beta chains below, sequenced in a study of early T cells in non-severe SARS-CoV-2 infection. From the 5' RACE reads, TCRdb called clonotypes with MiXCR, one entry per CDR3 protein. The sample lists more than 80,000 distinct CDR3 sequences; about 10% were seen once. Sequencing was carried out using whole blood. The receptor set was obtained from an adult who was a healthcare worker with PCR-confirmed SARS-CoV-2 infection or an uninfected control (not recorded which).

V gene TRBV28 combines with J gene TRBJ2-3, with TRBD2 identical over 8 bases. CDR1 MDHEN and CDR2 SYDVKM come from the germline V gene. Unmatched junction bases numbered 3, after V lost 5 bases and J lost 2 bases. This CDR3 spans 14 amino acids. The CDR3 loop is CASSSGSPTDTQYF. The CDR3 DNA reads as TGTGCCAGCAGTAGCGGGAGTCCCACAGATACGCAGTATTTT.

This clonotype was picked up a small number of times. The CDR3 bases are TGTGCCAGCAGCCCGATCCATAGCGCCAATGAGCAGTTCTTC. It encodes CASSPIHSANEQFF. This sequence joins TRBV13 and TRBJ2-1; D possibly corresponds to TRBD2 (5 bases). Deletions cut 5 bases from V and 6 bases from J, with 14 bases between. CDR1 and CDR2 from the germline V gene are PRHDT and FYEKMQ (reference sequence). The CDR3 is 14 amino acids.

About this clonotype: The junction and the germline gene differ at one end; a read error may be behind it. The chain combines TRBV7-6 with TRBJ2-7; D is undetermined. The V gene's germline CDR1 is SGHVS and CDR2 FNYEAQ. The CDR3 is 12 residues long. CDR3 bases: TGTGCCAGCAGCTCCACTAACATAGTGCCCCACTTC. This encodes CASSSTNIVPHF.

This clonotype has at least ten counts. The chain carries TRBV7-9 and TRBJ1-2; D gene uncertain. This CDR3 has 12 residues. From germline, CDR1 is SEHNR and CDR2 FQNEAQ (reference sequence). V was pared by 3 bases and J by 3 bases, with 5 bases between. The CDR3 DNA follows: TGTGCCAGCAGCTTGTCCGACTATGGCTACACCTTC. Residues: CASSLSDYGYTF.

This clonotype appeared a few times. The CDR3 sequence: CASSLDSAGYEQYF. The CDR3 nucleotides read TGCGCCAGCAGCTTGGATTCTGCCGGGTACGAGCAGTACTTC. This rearrangement joins TRBV5-1 to TRBJ2-7; D gene uncertain. Germline V lookup: CDR1 SGHRS, CDR2 YFSETQ. CDR3 size: 14 residues. V shed 0 bases and J shed 4 bases, with 11 bases lying between them.

In its sample, this clonotype was seen a few times. V and J are TRBV7-3 and TRBJ2-6; unclear D gene. CDR3 length equals 15 residues. The V gene lost 2 bases and the J gene lost 2 bases, with 7 bases spanning the gap. The germline V gene encodes CDR1 SGHTA and CDR2 FQGTGA. CDR3 sequence (DNA): TGTGCCAGCAGCTTAGCGGCAGCTGGGGCCAACGTCCTGACTTTC. Translating it yields CASSLAAAGANVLTF.

This clonotype occurred many times. The chain is built from TRBV7-2 and TRBJ1-1; 9 positions match TRBD1. The V gene's germline CDR1 is SGHTA and CDR2 FQGNSA. V lost 3 bases to trimming and J lost 8 bases; unmatched junction nucleotides: 7. The CDR3 spans 14 residues. The CDR3 is CASSLGQGPSEAFF. CDR3 nucleotide sequence: TGTGCCAGCAGCTTGGGACAGGGTCCTTCAGAAGCTTTCTTT.

This clonotype was recorded many times. This sequence joins TRBV12-3 or TRBV12-4 and TRBJ1-2, with D tentatively TRBD1 (6 bases). V was clipped by 2 bases and J by 0 bases, with 13 bases between them. There are 16 residues in the CDR3. The CDR3 sequence: CASSLLAGGPNYGYTF. The CDR3 DNA reads as TGTGCCAGCAGTTTATTGGCGGGGGGCCCTAACTATGGCTACACCTTC.

This clonotype was observed a few times. The chain links TRBV7-2 to TRBJ2-7; D possibly matches TRBD1 or TRBD2 (5 bases each). The CDR3 covers 14 residues. V was pared by 1 base and J by 3 bases, with 10 bases between. CDR1 is SGHTA, CDR2 FQGNSA, per germline. The CDR3 protein is CASSLGPGLYEQYF. DNA for the CDR3: TGTGCCAGCAGCTTAGGGCCGGGGCTCTACGAGCAGTACTTC.

This clonotype was detected ten times or more. V is TRBV29-1 and J is TRBJ1-6, with TRBD1 as a possible D gene (5 bases). Germline values: CDR1 SQVTM, CDR2 ANQGSEA. V lost 6 bases to trimming and J lost 3 bases, with 9 bases between them. The CDR3 sequence is 13 residues long. The CDR3 loop reads CSVRDDYNSPLHF. The CDR3 region has the DNA TGCAGCGTCCGGGACGACTATAATTCACCCCTCCACTTT.

This clonotype was detected ten times or more. CDR3 protein: CASRSTGRTDTQYF. The CDR3, as DNA: TGTGCCAGCAGATCGACCGGCCGGACAGATACGCAGTATTTT. This sequence joins TRBV2 and TRBJ2-3; no firm D call. Germline CDR1 and CDR2: SNHLY and FYNNEI. The V end was cut by 6 bases, the J end by 3 bases, with 13 bases between. The CDR3 extends over 14 amino acids.

A word on this clonotype: This may be a read error, as it is one base from a much larger clone. The CDR3 coding sequence is TGCAGTGCTAGACTCGTCAGGAATACTGAAGCTTTCTTT. It yields the protein CSARLVRNTEAFF. The chain couples TRBV20-1 to TRBJ1-1; D gene ambiguous. Trimming cost V 2 bases and J 5 bases, with 12 bases left between them. Germline CDR1 DFQATT, CDR2 SNEGSKA (reference sequence). This CDR3 is built from 13 residues.

Ten or more counts support this clonotype. The chain is built from TRBV12-3 or TRBV12-4 and TRBJ1-1; D might be TRBD1 (5 bases). V lost 1 base to trimming and J lost 1 base, with 7 bases between them. CDR3 length equals 14 residues. CDR3 protein: CASSLGGQNTEAFF. The CDR3 DNA sequence: TGTGCCAGCAGTTTAGGTGGACAGAACACTGAAGCTTTCTTT.

The chain joins TRBV3-1 to TRBJ1-1; D is unresolved. CDR3 length: 12 amino acids. Germline-derived CDR1 and CDR2 are LGHDT and YNNKEL (reference sequence). V was pared by 6 bases and J by 0 bases, with 5 bases between. The CDR3 nucleotides are TGTGCCAGCAGTAGGGTGAACACTGAAGCTTTCTTT. This encodes CASSRVNTEAFF.

In DNA form, the CDR3 reads TGTGCCAGCAGCTTAGAGGCGCCATCAACAGCGAACACCGGGGAGCTGTTTTTT. Translating it yields CASSLEAPSTANTGELFF. This sequence joins TRBV11-3 and TRBJ2-2; D uncertain. V lost 0 bases and J 0 bases, leaving 14 bases between the germline ends. The germline V gene has CDR1 SGHNT and CDR2 YENEEA. This CDR3 has 18 amino acids.

This clonotype was recorded a few times. The chain carries TRBV4-1 and TRBJ2-4; D remains unclear. Germline V CDR1 and CDR2: MGHRA, YSYEKL. The CDR3 consists of 17 residues. V lost 1 base and J 0 bases, leaving 13 bases between the germline ends. The CDR3 sequence is CASSQGGQALAKNIQYF. CDR3 bases: TGCGCCAGCAGCCAAGGTGGGCAGGCGCTAGCCAAAAACATTCAGTACTTC.

This rearrangement joins TRBV20-1 to TRBJ1-2; a possible D gene is TRBD1 (5 bases). The CDR3 extends over 17 amino acids. Germline CDR1 is DFQATT and CDR2 is SNEGSKA (reference sequence). Trimming removed 3 bases at V and 0 bases at J, with 20 bases between. DNA for the CDR3: TGCAGTGCTAGTGGTATAGTTGGGGGACCTACTAACTATGGCTACACCTTC. Its translation is CSASGIVGGPTNYGYTF.

The chain recombines TRBV4-1 with TRBJ1-2; unclear D gene. CDR1 and CDR2 from the germline V gene are MGHRA and YSYEKL. CDR3 length equals 20 residues. V was shortened by 2 bases and J by 0 bases, with 25 bases between the two germline ends. As DNA, the CDR3 is TGCGCCAGCAGCCAACCTTTTACCTCTTCGGTATACAGAGCTAACTATGGCTACACCTTC. Translation: CASSQPFTSSVYRANYGYTF.

This clonotype came up many times. The rearrangement links TRBV5-1 to TRBJ1-5; 8 nucleotides line up with TRBD1. There are 14 residues in the CDR3. The ends lost 2 bases at V and 12 bases at J; junction bases unmatched: 10. Germline V lookup: CDR1 SGHRS, CDR2 YFSETQ. The CDR3 DNA follows: TGCGCCAGCAGCTTTCGACAGGGGCCGCCGTTCCAGCATTTT. Protein: CASSFRQGPPFQHF.

There are many counts of this clonotype. The chain employs TRBV19 and TRBJ2-5, with no clear D. Trimming stripped 3 bases from V and 4 bases from J, with 12 bases between. CDR3 length: 14 amino acids. In germline, CDR1 is LNHDA, CDR2 SQIVND (reference sequence). This chain's CDR3 is CASSMWGSIETQYF. The CDR3 region has the DNA TGTGCCAGTAGTATGTGGGGTAGCATAGAGACCCAGTACTTC.

This clonotype has a handful of counts. V is TRBV11-2 and J is TRBJ1-1; 7 bases match TRBD1. There are 14 residues in the CDR3. V was clipped by 5 bases and J by 0 bases; unmatched bases: 3. Per the germline V gene, CDR1 is SGHAT and CDR2 is FQNNGV. The CDR3 DNA follows: TGTGCCAGCAGCGAGGGACAGCTGAACACTGAAGCTTTCTTT. Protein sequence: CASSEGQLNTEAFF.

V and J are TRBV7-9 and TRBJ1-2; 9 bases are shared with TRBD1. The CDR3 loop spans 17 amino acids. Germline-derived CDR1 and CDR2 are SEHNR and FQNEAQ (reference sequence). V was clipped by 4 bases and J by 2 bases; unmatched bases: 11. CDR3 sequence reads: CASSSNRGQTANYGYTF. CDR3 nucleotide sequence: TGTGCCAGCAGCTCTAACAGGGGGCAAACAGCAAACTATGGCTACACCTTC. The whole variable domain, filled in from reference TRBV7-9 and TRBJ1-2, reads DTGVSQNPRHKITKRGQNVTFRCDPISEHNRLYWYRQTLGQGPEFLTYFQNEAQLEKSRLLSDRFSAERPKGSFSTLEIQRTEQGDSAMYLCASSSNRGQTANYGYTFGSGTRLTVV.

This clonotype has at least ten counts. This sequence joins TRBV5-4 and TRBJ2-1; D is perhaps TRBD1 (6 bases). CDR3 length: 14 residues. Germline CDR1 SGHNT, CDR2 YYREEE (reference sequence). Trimming took 5 bases from V and 3 from J, leaving 12 bases between them. Here the CDR3 DNA reads TGTGCCAGCAGTCAGGACAGTCGCTACAATGAGCAGTTCTTC. This codes for CASSQDSRYNEQFF.

The chain combines TRBV6-2 or TRBV6-3 with TRBJ2-3; 10 positions match TRBD2. The germline CDR1 and CDR2 sequences are MNHEY and SVGEGT. The J segment lost 3 bases and the V segment lost 2 bases, leaving 5 bases of the junction unmatched. CDR3 length: 16 amino acids. The CDR3, as DNA: TGTGCCAGCAGTTACGAGCGGGGGGGCCCAACAGATACGCAGTATTTT. Translated: CASSYERGGPTDTQYF.

This clonotype was recorded many times. The chain joins TRBV7-9 to TRBJ1-2, with D possibly TRBD1 on 6 matching bases. The CDR3 totals 14 residues. Germline CDR1 is SEHNR and CDR2 is FQNEAQ (reference sequence). Trimming took off 5 bases at V and 6 bases at J, with 16 bases between the two ends. The CDR3 spells CASSLIGGSDGYTF. The CDR3 nucleotides read TGTGCCAGCAGCCTTATCGGGGGCTCGGATGGCTACACCTTC.

The CDR3: CASSQRGRAGNEQFF. The CDR3 DNA follows: TGTGCCAGCAGTCAAAGGGGCAGGGCGGGCAATGAGCAGTTCTTC. The V and J genes are TRBV2 and TRBJ2-1; D tentatively reads TRBD1 or TRBD2 (5 bases each). CDR1 is SNHLY and CDR2 is FYNNEI in the germline V gene. The CDR3 has 15 residues. Trimming left V 5 bases short and J 6 bases short, with 17 bases between.

This clonotype was seen repeatedly, ten times or more. This chain links TRBV7-3 with TRBJ2-3; D could derive from TRBD1 or TRBD2 (6 bases each). Germline loops: CDR1 SGHTA, CDR2 FQGTGA. V was cut by 2 bases and J by 0 bases, with 12 bases left in between. The CDR3 length is 16 residues. This CDR3 is CASSLSWGASTDTQYF. The CDR3 DNA reads TGTGCCAGCAGCTTATCCTGGGGGGCTAGCACAGATACGCAGTATTTT.